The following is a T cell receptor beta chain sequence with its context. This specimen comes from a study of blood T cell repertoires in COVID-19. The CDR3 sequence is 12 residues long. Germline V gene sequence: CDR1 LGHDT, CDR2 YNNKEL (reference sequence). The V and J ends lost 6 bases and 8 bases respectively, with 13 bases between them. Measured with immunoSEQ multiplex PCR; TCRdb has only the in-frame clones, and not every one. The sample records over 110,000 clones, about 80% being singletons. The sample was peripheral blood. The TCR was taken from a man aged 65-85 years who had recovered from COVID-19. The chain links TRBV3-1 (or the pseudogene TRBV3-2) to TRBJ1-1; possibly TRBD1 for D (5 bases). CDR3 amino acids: CASSLRQSEAFF. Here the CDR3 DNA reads TGTGCCAGCAGTCTACGACAGAGCGAAGCTTTCTTT.